This T cell receptor beta chain comes out of a study of cytomegalovirus exposure and HLA in healthy donors. Trimming took off 2 bases at V and 7 bases at J, with 9 bases between the two ends. The CDR3 spans 13 residues. CDR1 is SGHVS, CDR2 FQNEAQ, per germline. A multiplex PCR was run with 60 Vbeta primers and 13 Jbeta primers. The protocol was immunoSEQ multiplex PCR, while the TCRdb copy is restricted to in-frame clones and leaves out a portion. Here the sample spans some 160,000 clones, over 75% being singletons. The receptor was isolated from a woman aged 25 to 39 in good health and CMV-seronegative. What was sequenced was PBMCs. The chain combines TRBV7-8 with TRBJ2-1, with a possible D match to TRBD2 (5 bases). The CDR3 protein is CASSLRTGNEQFF. DNA of the CDR3: TGTGCCAGCAGCTTAAGGACGGGGAATGAGCAGTTCTTC. Complete variable domain (other parts from reference TRBV7-8 and TRBJ2-1): GAGVSQSPRYKVAKRGQDVALRCDPISGHVSLFWYQQALGQGPEFLTYFQNEAQLDKSGLPSDRFFAERPEGSVSTLKIQRTQQEDSAVYLCASSLRTGNEQFFGPGTRLTVL.